Listed below are T cell receptor beta chains from one sample, sequenced in a study of T-cell memory formation after mild COVID-19. TCRdb re-analysed the 5' RACE reads in MiXCR, keeping a single row per CDR3 protein. The table has 430,000 or so distinct CDR3 sequences, around a quarter seen once; the top ten hold roughly an eighth. The sample consisted of PBMCs or a T cell subset sorted from them (not recorded which). The receptors originated from an adult woman who had mild COVID-19 (a few samples of this study predate the infection). Cell type and time point are not known. CDR3s include the opening cysteine and the closing phenylalanine or tryptophan. A D gene is named only where the DNA matches it firmly. Clone size, where shown, is once, few, many, or a class for clones that have expanded.

>NA|NA|TRBJ2-3|TRBV12-3/TRBV12-4
TGTGCCAGCATGTCAGATACGCAGTATTTT
CASMSDTQYF
>NA|TRBD1|TRBJ2-7|TRBV6-6
TGTGCCAGTATTAAGGGACAGGGGATCTACTACGAGCAGTACTTC
CASIKGQGIYYEQYF
>once|NA|TRBJ2-7|TRBV20-1
TGCAGTGCTAGATTCATCGGGTCCTACGAGCAGTACTTC
CSARFIGSYEQYF
>few|TRBD2|TRBJ2-1|TRBV7-8
TGTGCCAGCAGCTTAGCTGCGCGGGAGGTTCGCGGTGAGCAGTTCTTC
CASSLAAREVRGEQFF
>few|NA|TRBJ1-1|TRBV4-1
TGCGCCAGCAGCCAAGGAGTCTGGGACACTGAAGCTTTCTTT
CASSQGVWDTEAFF
>NA|NA|TRBJ1-1|TRBV5-1
TGCGCCAGCAGCTTGGAACCCGGGGACACTGAAGCTTTCTTT
CASSLEPGDTEAFF
>NA|NA|TRBJ1-6|TRBV3-1
TGTGCCAGCAGCCCCCCGATGAGGAGAAATTCACCCCTCCACTTT
CASSPPMRRNSPLHF
>few|NA|TRBJ2-1|TRBV29-1
TGCAGCGGGACAAAGTACAATGAGCAGTTCTTC
CSGTKYNEQFF
>NA|TRBD2|TRBJ2-7|TRBV5-1
TGCGCCAGCAGCTTGGGACTAGCGGGGGGGCTGGTAACCTACGAGCAGTACTTC
CASSLGLAGGLVTYEQYF
>few|NA|TRBJ2-2|TRBV6-1
TGTGCCAGCAGTGGGCTCTTGGGCAGGGAGCTGTTTTTT
CASSGLLGRELFF
>many|NA|TRBJ2-7|TRBV7-9
TGTGCCAGCAGCTACACGGGACCAAACTACGAGCAGTACTTC
CASSYTGPNYEQYF
>NA|TRBD1|TRBJ2-6|TRBV24-1
TGTGCCACAGGGACAGGACGGGCTGGGGCCAACGTCCTGACTTTC
CATGTGRAGANVLTF
>few|TRBD1|TRBJ2-7|TRBV4-3
TGCGCCAGCAGCCAAGAAGACAGGGCTTCCTACGAGCAGTACTTC
CASSQEDRASYEQYF
>NA|NA|TRBJ1-5|TRBV6-2/TRBV6-3
TGTGCCAGCAGTTACGTGGGGGTAGGACAGCCCCAGCATTTT
CASSYVGVGQPQHF
>NA|NA|TRBJ2-1|TRBV7-3
TGTGCCAGCAGCCAAGGACATCTTAAGTTCTTC
CASSQGHLKFF
>few|TRBD2|TRBJ2-5|TRBV20-1
TGCAGTGCTAGAGATGGATTGAGGGTAGCGGGGTTCCAAGAGACCCAGTACTTC
CSARDGLRVAGFQETQYF